One sample yielded the 18 T cell receptor beta chains listed below, sequenced in a study of blood T cell repertoires in COVID-19. Profiled with immunoSEQ multiplex PCR; TCRdb holds only in-frame clones, not every one. In the table there are under 300,000 clones, about 85% of which are singletons. Material: peripheral blood. The receptors here all came from a man between 25 and 39 years old who had recovered from COVID-19.

The chain couples TRBV2 to TRBJ1-2; D gene uncertain. The CDR3 spans 13 residues. Trimming pared 6 bases from V and 4 bases from J, leaving 12 bases between. CDR1 and CDR2 (germline): SNHLY, FYNNEI. In nucleotides, the CDR3 is TGTGCCAGCAGCGACGACCCAGGCTATGGCTACACCTTC. It translates to CASSDDPGYGYTF.

The gene calls are TRBV9 and TRBJ2-2; possibly TRBD1 for D (6 bases). Trimming left V 0 bases short and J 5 bases short, with 11 bases between. CDR1 and CDR2 (germline): SGDLS, YYNGEE. The CDR3 loop spans 15 amino acids. CDR3 sequence reads: CASSVGAGVTGELFF. CDR3 bases: TGTGCCAGCAGCGTAGGAGCAGGGGTTACCGGGGAGCTGTTTTTT.

This chain joins TRBV12-3 or TRBV12-4 and TRBJ2-5, with D uncertain. Trimming took off 3 bases at V and 5 bases at J, with 10 bases between the two ends. The CDR3 is 13 residues long. DNA for the CDR3: TGTGCCAGCAGTTTGGCCGGGTTTGAGACCCAGTACTTC. Translating gives CASSLAGFETQYF.

The count of this clone is one. This rearrangement joins TRBV4-1 to TRBJ1-5; TRBD1 matches 9 bases. V gave up 0 bases and J gave up 4 bases; unmatched junction bases: 7. The CDR3 runs 17 residues. Germline lookup yields CDR1 MGHRA and CDR2 YSYEKL. CDR3 amino acids: CASSQETTGGPNQPQHF. CDR3 DNA sequence: TGCGCCAGCAGCCAAGAGACTACAGGGGGCCCGAATCAGCCCCAGCATTTT.

The CDR3 spells CASSPTKPSTDTQYF. CDR3 coding DNA: TGTGCCAGCAGCCCTACCAAGCCGAGCACAGATACGCAGTATTTT. The chain links TRBV11-2 to TRBJ2-3; D not certain. The V end lost 5 bases, the J end lost 0 bases, and 12 bases lay between the germline ends. Germline V gene lookup returns CDR1 SGHAT and CDR2 FQNNGV. The CDR3 totals 15 residues. The complete variable domain, with remaining parts taken from reference TRBV11-2 and TRBJ2-3, reads EAGVAQSPRYKIIEKRQSVAFWCNPISGHATLYWYQQILGQGPKLLIQFQNNGVVDDSQLPKDRFSAERLKGVDSTLKIQPAKLEDSAVYLCASSPTKPSTDTQYFGPGTRLTVL.

This CDR3 reads CASSVGTVTSTDTQYF. The DNA for the CDR3 is TGTGCCAGCAGCGTGGGGACAGTAACTAGCACAGATACGCAGTATTTT. The rearrangement joins TRBV9 to TRBJ2-3; 7 nucleotides align to TRBD1. Trimming removed 2 bases from V and 0 bases from J; junction bases left unmatched: 6. The CDR3 is made up of 16 amino acids. CDR1 and CDR2 from the germline V gene are SGDLS and YYNGEE.

This clone was picked up many times. This rearrangement joins TRBV3-1 (or the pseudogene TRBV3-2) to TRBJ2-1; 7 positions match TRBD2. This CDR3 is built from 16 residues. Germline V lookup: CDR1 LGHDT, CDR2 YNNKEL (reference sequence). The junction had 7 bases not matched to a gene; V was cut back by 3 bases and J by 2 bases. The CDR3 sequence: CASSHRGGGTYNEQFF. For the CDR3, the DNA is TGTGCCAGCAGCCACCGTGGCGGGGGAACCTACAATGAGCAGTTCTTC.

The chain uses TRBV19 and TRBJ2-1; 8 bases line up with TRBD1. CDR1 is LNHDA, CDR2 SQIVND, per germline (reference sequence). The CDR3 has 12 residues. V was clipped by 5 bases and J by 7 bases; unmatched bases: 1. The CDR3 DNA follows: TGTGCCAGTAGTCGGACAGGGAATGAGCAGTTCTTC. Its translation is CASSRTGNEQFF.

V and J are TRBV7-6 and TRBJ2-1; D remains ambiguous. V was shortened by 3 bases and J by 3 bases, with 6 bases between the two germline ends. CDR1 is SGHVS, CDR2 FNYEAQ, per germline. This CDR3 contains 13 residues. CDR3 DNA: TGTGCCAGCAGCTTGACACTCTACAATGAGCAGTTCTTC. Translated: CASSLTLYNEQFF.

The chain joins TRBV9 to TRBJ2-3, with D perhaps TRBD1 (5 bases). Looked up from germline, CDR1 is SGDLS and CDR2 is YYNGEE. Trimming left V 2 bases short and J 6 bases short, with 7 bases between. The CDR3 covers 12 residues. This chain's CDR3 is CASSVGPDTQYF. In DNA form, the CDR3 reads TGTGCCAGCAGCGTGGGGCCCGATACGCAGTATTTT. The full variable domain, in which reference TRBV9 and TRBJ2-3 provide the parts outside the CDR3, is DSGVTQTPKHLITATGQRVTLRCSPRSGDLSVYWYQQSLDQGLQFLIQYYNGEERAKGNILERFSAQQFPDLHSELNLSSLELGDSALYFCASSVGPDTQYFGPGTRLTVL.

The chain recombines TRBV5-4 with TRBJ1-1; D unclear. Germline V gene lookup returns CDR1 SGHNT and CDR2 YYREEE (reference sequence). This CDR3 has 12 amino acids. Trimming took off 3 bases at V and 3 bases at J, with 6 bases between the two ends. The CDR3 bases are TGTGCCAGCAGCTCCGGGTACACTGAAGCTTTCTTT. As protein: CASSSGYTEAFF.

The V gene is TRBV3-1 (or the pseudogene TRBV3-2), the J gene TRBJ1-1; 9 bases agree with TRBD1. The germline V gene encodes CDR1 LGHDT and CDR2 YNNKEL (reference sequence). This CDR3 contains 12 residues. Unmatched junction bases numbered 7, after V lost 5 bases and J lost 12 bases. This CDR3 is CASSVIQGATFF. DNA of the CDR3: TGTGCCAGCAGCGTTATACAGGGGGCAACTTTCTTT.

The chain carries TRBV28 and TRBJ1-5; the match to TRBD1 covers 8 bases. This CDR3 has 14 amino acids. CDR1 MDHEN and CDR2 SYDVKM come from the germline V gene. The ends lost 5 bases at V and 6 bases at J; junction bases unmatched: 6. The CDR3 spells CASSPGGAGQPQHF. In DNA, the CDR3 is TGTGCCAGCAGTCCAGGGGGCGCGGGTCAGCCCCAGCATTTT.

The chain joins TRBV25-1 to TRBJ1-4; TRBD1 matches 10 bases. J gave up 5 bases and V 6 bases, and 3 bases lay outside the gene matches. The germline V gene encodes CDR1 MGHDK and CDR2 SYGVNS. The CDR3 runs 14 residues. The CDR3 spells CASSRTGGNEKLFF. CDR3 nucleotides: TGTGCCAGCAGCCGGACAGGGGGAAATGAAAAACTGTTTTTT.

This clone has just one count. The rearrangement uses TRBV7-9 and TRBJ2-1; D possibly corresponds to TRBD2 (6 bases). CDR3 size: 14 residues. V was trimmed by 4 bases and J by 6 bases, leaving 13 bases between them. Germline-derived CDR1 and CDR2 are SEHNR and FQNEAQ (reference sequence). The CDR3 bases are TGTGCCAGCAGCTCGGACTATTCCCCCAATGAGCAGTTCTTC. This codes for CASSSDYSPNEQFF.

This clone was picked up one time. This chain links TRBV3-1 (or the pseudogene TRBV3-2) with TRBJ2-3; D gene uncertain. Trimming removed 3 bases at V and 0 bases at J, with 4 bases between. The CDR3 is 13 amino acids. The germline V gene encodes CDR1 LGHDT and CDR2 YNNKEL (reference sequence). The CDR3 spells CASSQLSTDTQYF. The CDR3 nucleotides are TGTGCCAGCAGCCAGCTAAGCACAGATACGCAGTATTTT.

The rearrangement uses TRBV28 and TRBJ2-7; D might be TRBD2 (5 bases). The CDR3 covers 14 residues. Trimming took off 8 bases at V and 2 bases at J, with 16 bases between the two ends. Per germline, CDR1 MDHEN and CDR2 SYDVKM. Written as DNA, the CDR3 is TGTGCCAGCTCCGACGGTGAGGAGGCCTACGAGCAGTACGTC. Amino acid sequence: CASSDGEEAYEQYV.

This clone was found once. The CDR3 here is CASSLAVSPQNEQFF. As DNA, the CDR3 is TGTGCCAGCAGCTTGGCAGTCTCCCCTCAAAATGAGCAGTTCTTC. The chain joins TRBV7-3 to TRBJ2-1; D gene unclear. Germline V lookup: CDR1 SGHTA, CDR2 FQGTGA. The CDR3 is 15 residues long. With 3 bases removed from V and 7 bases from J, the gap between germline ends came to 16 bases.